These 3 T cell receptor beta chains were sequenced from one sample in a study of blood T cell repertoires in COVID-19. Profiling relied on immunoSEQ multiplex PCR, and the TCRdb table lists in-frame clones only, not all of them. The sample lists 150,000 to 160,000 clones, approximately 85% occurring once. The sample taken for sequencing was peripheral blood. These receptors were obtained from a man aged 55 to 70 with COVID-19, enrolled during active disease.

The V gene is TRBV14, the J gene TRBJ1-1; 9 nucleotides line up with TRBD1. The CDR3 contains 14 residues. V lost 5 bases, J lost 5 bases, and 6 bases stayed unmatched. Germline V gene lookup returns CDR1 SGHDN and CDR2 FVKESK. The CDR3: CASSLQGQGTEAFF. CDR3 DNA: TGTGCCAGCAGCTTACAGGGACAGGGAACTGAAGCTTTCTTT.

This chain connects TRBV18 to TRBJ1-6, with D perhaps matching TRBD1 (6 bases). Trimming stripped 2 bases from V and 10 bases from J, with 15 bases between. The CDR3 covers 15 residues. Germline lookup yields CDR1 KGHSH and CDR2 LQKENI. The CDR3 spells CASSPAGAEGSPLHF. The CDR3 coding sequence is TGTGCCAGCTCACCAGCGGGGGCCGAGGGGTCACCCCTCCACTTT.

The chain couples TRBV28 to TRBJ1-1; no clear D. V lost 10 bases and J lost 1, with 19 bases in between. Germline-derived CDR1 and CDR2 are MDHEN and SYDVKM. The CDR3 has 15 amino acids. CDR3 in DNA: TGTGCCACCAAGATGAGGGCAAGATGGAACACTGAAGCTTTCTTT. Translating it yields CATKMRARWNTEAFF.